This record looks at one T cell receptor beta chain sequence and its context. The data originate from a study of blood T cells in healthy people across ages. Looked up from germline, CDR1 is SGDLS and CDR2 is YYNGEE. The V end lost 3 bases, the J end lost 2 bases, and 11 bases lay between the germline ends. The CDR3 loop spans 14 amino acids. Alongside a J-beta primer mix, a sample-barcoded 5' primer served in a second PCR lasting about 6 to 11 cycles. Via MiXCR, TCRdb re-called the 5' RACE reads, giving one row per CDR3 protein. The sample has 850,000 to 1,300,000 distinct CDR3 sequences, around 43% seen once.

This clonotype was obtained from a woman aged 55 to 70 in good health. The chain uses TRBV9 and TRBJ2-5; D call uncertain. Sequencing input: blood. Here the CDR3 reads CASSDRPTQETQYF. The CDR3 bases are TGTGCCAGCAGCGATCGTCCTACGCAAGAGACCCAGTACTTC. The full variable domain, its missing parts supplied by reference TRBV9 and TRBJ2-5, is DSGVTQTPKHLITATGQRVTLRCSPRSGDLSVYWYQQSLDQGLQFLIQYYNGEERAKGNILERFSAQQFPDLHSELNLSSLELGDSALYFCASSDRPTQETQYFGPGTRLLVL.